This is a list of T cell receptor beta chains from one sample in a study of T-cell reconstitution after alpha-beta-depleted transplantation in children. In TCRdb, the PCR reads were re-called with MiXCR into one record per CDR3 protein. The data contain almost 600,000 distinct CDR3 sequences, roughly 27% of them singletons. This sample comprised PBMCs, obtained before TCRalphabeta/CD19-depleted stem cell transplant. The receptor source for this set is a boy younger than two with Wiskott-Aldrich syndrome, due to receive a stem cell transplant. Both conserved end residues are part of each CDR3. The D gene is left open where the match is weak. The size entry is marked missing in some rows and otherwise reads once, few, many or a size class.

V gene	J gene	clone size	D gene	CDR3 protein	CDR3 DNA
TRBV5-6	TRBJ2-2	.	.	CASSFFRTPGISTGELFF	TGTGCCAGCAGCTTCTTTAGGACTCCGGGAATCTCCACCGGGGAGCTGTTTTTT
TRBV15	TRBJ2-3	few	.	CATKEGRYTDTQYF	TGTGCCACCAAGGAGGGCCGTTACACAGATACGCAGTATTTT
TRBV7-2	TRBJ2-3	.	TRBD2	CASSARTSGSRDTQYF	TGTGCCAGCAGCGCCAGGACTAGCGGGAGTAGGGATACGCAGTATTTT
TRBV10-3	TRBJ2-3	.	.	CAIRSASTDTQYF	TGTGCCATCAGAAGCGCGAGCACAGATACGCAGTATTTT
TRBV5-1	TRBJ1-1	.	.	CASSLRQMGNTEAFF	TGCGCCAGCAGCTTGAGGCAGATGGGGAACACTGAAGCTTTCTTT
TRBV7-2	TRBJ2-7	.	.	CASSSYRSSYEQYF	TGTGCCAGCAGCTCCTACAGGAGTTCCTACGAGCAGTACTTC
TRBV12-3/TRBV12-4	TRBJ2-2	.	.	CASSRGPPGELFF	TGTGCCAGCAGTAGGGGACCGCCCGGGGAGCTGTTTTTT
TRBV10-3	TRBJ1-3	.	.	CAISESVAGNTIYF	TGTGCCATCAGTGAGTCCGTGGCTGGAAACACCATATATTTT
TRBV5-1	TRBJ2-2	.	TRBD1	CASSSLGTVVFNTGELFF	TGCGCCAGCAGTTCCCTAGGGACAGTGGTGTTCAACACCGGGGAGCTGTTTTTT
TRBV5-1	TRBJ1-6	few	.	CASSLRDFGSPLHF	TGCGCCAGCAGCTTACGTGATTTCGGTTCACCCCTCCACTTT
TRBV12-3/TRBV12-4	TRBJ1-5	.	.	CASTEGEFVHQPQHF	TGTGCCAGCACAGAGGGGGAATTTGTCCATCAGCCCCAGCATTTT
TRBV20-1	TRBJ2-3	.	TRBD1	CSAERPGGGTDTQYF	TGCAGTGCTGAAAGACCAGGGGGCGGCACAGATACGCAGTATTTT
TRBV3-1	TRBJ1-5	.	.	CASSHGGGGNQPQHF	TGTGCCAGCAGCCACGGAGGAGGCGGCAATCAGCCCCAGCATTTT
TRBV4-2	TRBJ1-1	.	.	CASSQRNPYTEAFF	TGTGCCAGCAGCCAACGGAACCCGTACACTGAAGCTTTCTTT
TRBV7-2	TRBJ2-7	few	TRBD1	CASSVASDRGLEQYF	TGTGCCAGCAGCGTTGCGTCGGACAGGGGGCTCGAGCAGTACTTC
TRBV15	TRBJ2-1	.	.	CATSREPRGEQFF	TGTGCCACCAGCAGAGAACCGAGGGGTGAGCAGTTCTTC
TRBV5-1	TRBJ1-4	.	.	CASSFMGREDEKLFF	TGCGCCAGCAGCTTCATGGGGAGGGAAGATGAAAAACTGTTTTTT
TRBV14	TRBJ1-1	few	TRBD1	CASSQGTGFGVAEAFF	TGTGCCAGCAGCCAAGGGACAGGGTTCGGGGTCGCTGAAGCTTTCTTT
TRBV5-1	TRBJ2-5	.	.	CASSSRAAETQYF	TGCGCCAGCAGCTCCCGGGCTGCGGAGACCCAGTACTTC
TRBV11-1	TRBJ1-6	few	TRBD1	CASSRGQGESPLHF	TGTGCCAGCAGCCGTGGACAGGGGGAATCACCCCTCCACTTT
TRBV5-1	TRBJ2-7	.	.	CASSFFESSSYEQYF	TGCGCCAGCAGCTTTTTCGAGTCTAGCTCCTACGAGCAGTACTTC
TRBV18	TRBJ2-3	.	TRBD2	CASSPRTSGRSTDTQYF	TGTGCCAGCTCACCACGGACTAGCGGGAGAAGCACAGATACGCAGTATTTT
TRBV12-3/TRBV12-4	TRBJ2-7	.	.	CASSRLEGQNEQYF	TGTGCCAGCAGTCGACTAGAGGGTCAGAACGAGCAGTACTTC
TRBV19	TRBJ2-5	.	.	CASSTLWTPEGETQYF	TGTGCCAGTAGTACCCTTTGGACTCCGGAGGGAGAGACCCAGTACTTC
TRBV10-3	TRBJ1-1	.	TRBD1	CAIRDPGTGVEDTEAFF	TGCGCCATCAGGGATCCCGGGACAGGGGTGGAAGACACTGAAGCTTTCTTT
TRBV20-1	TRBJ2-3	few	TRBD2	CSAGKASGKTDTQYF	TGCAGTGCCGGGAAGGCTAGCGGGAAAACAGATACGCAGTATTTT
TRBV10-1	TRBJ2-5	.	TRBD1	CASSEHRGRQETQYF	TGCGCCAGCAGTGAGCACAGGGGGCGTCAAGAGACCCAGTACTTC
TRBV20-1	TRBJ2-3	.	.	CSARGRDTQYF	TGCAGTGCTAGGGGGCGAGATACGCAGTATTTT
TRBV29-1	TRBJ2-7	.	TRBD1	CSGTDRSSYEQYF	TGCAGCGGAACGGACAGGAGCTCCTACGAGCAGTACTTC
TRBV5-1	TRBJ1-1	.	TRBD1	CASSLGTGGPEAFF	TGCGCCAGCAGCTTGGGGACAGGAGGGCCTGAAGCTTTCTTT
TRBV25-1	TRBJ2-7	few	TRBD1	CASSEGQPEQYF	TGTGCCAGCAGTGAGGGACAGCCCGAGCAGTACTTC
TRBV7-9	TRBJ1-1	few	.	CASSLEVVAFF	TGTGCCAGCAGCTTAGAAGTGGTAGCTTTCTTT
TRBV12-3/TRBV12-4	TRBJ2-5	few	TRBD2	CASNWGGVVETQYF	TGTGCCAGCAACTGGGGGGGAGTGGTGGAGACCCAGTACTTC
TRBV20-1	TRBJ2-5	few	.	CSARDLADIQETQYF	TGCAGTGCTAGAGATTTAGCGGATATCCAAGAGACCCAGTACTTC
TRBV19	TRBJ1-2	few	.	CASSSRANYGYTF	TGTGCCAGTAGTTCGCGAGCTAACTATGGCTACACCTTC
TRBV20-1	TRBJ1-5	few	TRBD1	CSGKAGTGGNQPQHF	TGCAGTGGCAAGGCCGGGACAGGGGGCAATCAGCCCCAGCATTTT
TRBV5-1	TRBJ2-4	few	TRBD2	CASSPTFSGGNIQYF	TGCGCCAGCAGCCCAACCTTTAGCGGGGGGAACATTCAGTACTTC
TRBV12-3/TRBV12-4	TRBJ2-1	.	.	CASSSPILGANEQFF	TGTGCCAGCAGCTCGCCCATTTTAGGGGCCAATGAGCAGTTCTTC
TRBV12-3/TRBV12-4	TRBJ2-5	.	.	CASRWWRQETQYF	TGTGCCAGCAGGTGGTGGCGGCAAGAGACCCAGTACTTC
TRBV10-3	TRBJ2-1	many	.	CAISLFNEQFF	TGTGCCATCAGTTTGTTCAATGAGCAGTTCTTC
TRBV7-3	TRBJ2-5	.	TRBD2	CASSLPGGSQYF	TGTGCCAGCAGCTTGCCCGGGGGGTCCCAGTACTTC
TRBV5-1	TRBJ2-5	.	TRBD2	CASSGPGLAAKETQYF	TGCGCCAGCAGCGGCCCGGGACTAGCGGCCAAAGAGACCCAGTACTTC
TRBV5-1	TRBJ2-2	few	TRBD2	CASSKIAGPSNTGELFF	TGCGCCAGCAGCAAAATAGCGGGGCCCTCGAACACCGGGGAGCTGTTTTTT
TRBV12-3/TRBV12-4	TRBJ1-5	few	.	CASSLGGAQPQHF	TGTGCCAGCAGTTTAGGGGGGGCACAGCCCCAGCATTTT
TRBV5-1	TRBJ2-3	many	.	CASGTSTDTQYF	TGCGCCAGCGGCACTAGCACAGATACGCAGTATTTT
TRBV15	TRBJ2-3	.	TRBD1	CATSRGAGGAADTQYF	TGTGCCACCAGCAGAGGGGCAGGGGGCGCAGCAGATACGCAGTATTTT
TRBV20-1	TRBJ1-1	.	.	CSARTGTAEAFF	TGCAGTGCGAGGACCGGGACGGCCGAAGCTTTCTTT
TRBV5-1	TRBJ2-7	few	.	CASSFRPAYEQYF	TGCGCCAGCAGCTTTCGGCCCGCATACGAGCAGTACTTC
TRBV10-3	TRBJ2-3	few	TRBD1	CATMGQTSTDTQYF	TGTGCCACGATGGGACAGACTAGCACAGATACGCAGTATTTT
TRBV11-2	TRBJ2-4	.	TRBD1	CASSYTGTGGKNIQYF	TGTGCCAGCAGCTACACCGGGACAGGGGGCAAAAACATTCAGTACTTC
TRBV11-2	TRBJ2-2	few	.	CASSLRAAYTGELFF	TGTGCCAGCAGCTTACGGGCAGCCTACACCGGGGAGCTGTTTTTT
TRBV5-6	TRBJ2-5	.	TRBD2	CASSLRLAGLDRGETQYF	TGTGCCAGCAGCTTGAGGCTAGCGGGCCTCGATAGGGGGGAGACCCAGTACTTC
TRBV4-2	TRBJ1-1	few	TRBD1	CASSHDDFRTGDKEAFF	TGTGCCAGCAGCCACGATGATTTTCGGACAGGGGACAAGGAAGCTTTCTTT
TRBV30	TRBJ2-1	few	TRBD2	CAWSRAGGGNEQFF	TGTGCCTGGAGTAGAGCGGGAGGTGGTAATGAGCAGTTCTTC
TRBV10-3	TRBJ2-3	few	TRBD2	CAISGLAATDTQYF	TGTGCCATTTCCGGACTAGCGGCGACAGATACGCAGTATTTT
TRBV29-1	TRBJ2-5	.	TRBD1	CSTRTGQETQYF	TGCAGCACCCGGACAGGCCAAGAGACCCAGTACTTC
TRBV5-1	TRBJ2-3	once	.	CASCGGVKTDTQYF	TGCGCCAGCTGCGGAGGAGTTAAAACAGATACGCAGTATTTT
TRBV5-1	TRBJ2-1	few	.	CASSPVAQGGHNEQFF	TGCGCCAGCAGCCCGGTAGCCCAGGGGGGACACAATGAGCAGTTCTTC
TRBV11-2	TRBJ2-2	.	.	CAQRRGPNTGELFF	TGTGCCCAACGGCGGGGTCCGAACACCGGGGAGCTGTTTTTT